The 16 T cell receptor beta chains below come from one sample, sequenced in a study of control samples from healthy donors and cancer patients (dated by TCRdb to the early 2020s). The library was obtained by the immunoSEQ multiplex PCR assay. TCRdb provides this immuneACCESS table in a form limited to in-frame rearrangements. Some clones are lacking; in checked studies, under half of them reflect an unresolved V gene, and why the rest are absent is not known. The sample includes some 130,000 clones, with around 93% observed a single time. The top ten hold around 8.1% of the sample. Source material: blood. The receptors were sampled from a man younger than 35 in good health.

The V call is TRBV7-9, the J call TRBJ2-2; the D is unclear. Deletions cut 5 bases from V and 4 bases from J, with 14 bases between. The germline V gene encodes CDR1 SEHNR and CDR2 FQNEAQ (reference sequence). This CDR3 has 15 residues. This CDR3 reads CASSHPRKGTGELFF. The CDR3 DNA is TGTGCCAGCAGCCACCCCAGGAAGGGCACCGGGGAGCTGTTTTTT.

This chain links TRBV29-1 with TRBJ2-5; D may correspond to TRBD1 or TRBD2 (6 bases each). This CDR3 is 12 amino acids long. Germline CDR1 is SQVTM and CDR2 is ANQGSEA. V shed 2 bases and J shed 5 bases, with 9 bases lying between them. CDR3 sequence: CSVERGRETQYF. The CDR3 DNA reads as TGCAGCGTTGAACGGGGGCGGGAGACCCAGTACTTC.

The chain employs TRBV2 and TRBJ1-6; D gene uncertain. The V end was cut by 6 bases, the J end by 0 bases, with 3 bases between. CDR1 and CDR2 (germline): SNHLY, FYNNEI. The CDR3 is made up of 13 amino acids. CDR3 sequence (DNA): TGTGCCAGCAGCAACTCCTATAATTCACCCCTCCACTTT. It codes for CASSNSYNSPLHF.

J is TRBJ1-1 and V is TRBV6-5; weak D call: TRBD1 (5 bases). This CDR3 has 12 residues. V was trimmed by 8 bases and J by 5 bases, leaving 12 bases between them. Germline V lookup: CDR1 MNHEY, CDR2 SVGAGI. The CDR3 spells CASHPGGTEAFF. The CDR3 region has the DNA TGTGCCAGCCACCCGGGGGGGACTGAAGCTTTCTTT.

J is TRBJ2-5 and V is TRBV7-3, with D possibly matching TRBD2 (6 bases). Germline V lookup: CDR1 SGHTA, CDR2 FQGTGA. This CDR3 is built from 13 residues. Trimming stripped 5 bases from V and 4 bases from J, with 11 bases between. In DNA, the CDR3 is TGTGCCAGCAGCGCGGCGGGATCAGAGACCCAGTACTTC. Residues: CASSAAGSETQYF.

The V gene is TRBV30, the J gene TRBJ1-1, with D uncertain. Germline CDR1 reads GTSNPN; CDR2 reads SVGIG (reference sequence). The CDR3 spans 13 residues. Trimming took 3 bases from V and 1 from J, leaving 9 bases between them. Written as DNA, the CDR3 is TGTGCCTGGAGATGGCTGCCGAACACTGAAGCTTTCTTT. Its protein is CAWRWLPNTEAFF.

The V call is TRBV6-5, the J call TRBJ2-7; D is unresolved. Trimming took off 4 bases at V and 2 bases at J, with 9 bases between the two ends. This CDR3 is 13 amino acids long. The germline V gene encodes CDR1 MNHEY and CDR2 SVGAGI. The CDR3 reads CASSSTGTYEQYF. CDR3 in DNA: TGTGCCAGCAGTTCGACTGGAACCTACGAGCAGTACTTC.

The chain recombines TRBV4-2 with TRBJ2-5; unclear D gene. Trimming cost V 1 base and J 1 base, with 4 bases left between them. In germline, CDR1 is LGHNA, CDR2 YNFKEQ. The CDR3 is made up of 13 amino acids. CDR3 in amino acids: CASSQGPQETQYF. Written as DNA, the CDR3 is TGTGCCAGCAGCCAAGGACCCCAAGAGACCCAGTACTTC.

The chain carries TRBV7-9 and TRBJ1-2; a weak D match, TRBD1 (6 bases). This CDR3 spans 13 amino acids. V was shortened by 11 bases and J by 0 bases, with 13 bases between the two germline ends. The germline V gene encodes CDR1 SEHNR and CDR2 FQNEAQ (reference sequence). The DNA for the CDR3 is TGTGCCGGTGAACAGGGATCTAACTATGGCTACACCTTC. Its protein is CAGEQGSNYGYTF.

The rearrangement links TRBV11-2 to TRBJ2-1, with 9 bases that match TRBD1. The CDR3 spans 15 residues. Per the germline V gene, CDR1 is SGHAT and CDR2 is FQNNGV. The trim removed 1 base at V and 9 bases at J, leaving 7 bases unmatched. The CDR3 loop is CASSLVAGQGPEQFF. In nucleotides, the CDR3 is TGTGCCAGCAGCTTAGTCGCGGGACAGGGTCCTGAGCAGTTCTTC. Full variable domain (remainder filled in from reference TRBV11-2 and TRBJ2-1): EAGVAQSPRYKIIEKRQSVAFWCNPISGHATLYWYQQILGQGPKLLIQFQNNGVVDDSQLPKDRFSAERLKGVDSTLKIQPAKLEDSAVYLCASSLVAGQGPEQFFGPGTRLTVL.

V usage is TRBV7-9 and J usage is TRBJ1-6, with a possible D match to TRBD1 (5 bases). Germline CDR1 reads SEHNR; CDR2 reads FQNEAQ (reference sequence). Trimming took off 6 bases at V and 8 bases at J, with 17 bases between the two ends. The CDR3 consists of 15 residues. In DNA form, the CDR3 reads TGTGCCAGCAGTTCTCCCGGGGGTGGTCATTCACCCCTCCACTTT. This translates into CASSSPGGGHSPLHF.

This chain joins TRBV3-1 (or the pseudogene TRBV3-2) and TRBJ2-7; TRBD1 aligns across 9 bases. Germline loops: CDR1 LGHDT, CDR2 YNNKEL (reference sequence). CDR3 length: 15 residues. Germline trimming cut 1 base from V and 3 bases from J; bases unmatched to any gene: 4. In DNA form, the CDR3 reads TGTGCCAGCAGCCAAGCGGGACAGGGTATCTACGAGCAGTACTTC. Protein sequence: CASSQAGQGIYEQYF.

V is TRBV4-1 and J is TRBJ1-2, with D possibly being TRBD1 (5 bases). This CDR3 has 17 residues. Trimming left V 0 bases short and J 3 bases short, with 17 bases between. Germline V gives CDR1 MGHRA, CDR2 YSYEKL. The DNA for the CDR3 is TGCGCCAGCAGCCAAGATATCATTAGGGGCACAGACTATGGCTACACCTTC. Its protein product is CASSQDIIRGTDYGYTF.

The CDR3 DNA sequence: TGTGCCACCAGTGATAACCGGGGTCCCCCAGATACGCAGTATTTT. It encodes CATSDNRGPPDTQYF. The chain has TRBV24-1 and TRBJ2-3; perhaps TRBD2 as D (5 bases). This CDR3 is built from 15 residues. Germline CDR1 reads KGHDR; CDR2 reads SFDVKD. The V end lost 3 bases, the J end lost 4 bases, and 13 bases lay between the germline ends.

The table lists this clone with a count of one. The chain employs TRBV30 and TRBJ2-1, with a tentative D call TRBD1 (6 bases). The V end was cut by 1 base, the J end by 5 bases, with 9 bases between. This CDR3 region has 13 residues. Germline CDR1 reads GTSNPN; CDR2 reads SVGIG (reference sequence). DNA for the CDR3: TGTGCCTGGAGTGAGGACAGTCACAATGAGCAGTTCTTC. It translates to CAWSEDSHNEQFF.

Written as DNA, the CDR3 is TGTGCCAGCACCCGTGACTCTAGCGGGGGCAATGAGCAGTTCTTC. This sequence encodes CASTRDSSGGNEQFF. The chain carries TRBV6-5 and TRBJ2-1; 10 bases line up with TRBD2. The germline CDR1 and CDR2 sequences are MNHEY and SVGAGI. The V gene end was trimmed by 7 bases and the J gene end by 6 bases; junction bases not matched to a gene: 9. CDR3 length equals 15 residues.